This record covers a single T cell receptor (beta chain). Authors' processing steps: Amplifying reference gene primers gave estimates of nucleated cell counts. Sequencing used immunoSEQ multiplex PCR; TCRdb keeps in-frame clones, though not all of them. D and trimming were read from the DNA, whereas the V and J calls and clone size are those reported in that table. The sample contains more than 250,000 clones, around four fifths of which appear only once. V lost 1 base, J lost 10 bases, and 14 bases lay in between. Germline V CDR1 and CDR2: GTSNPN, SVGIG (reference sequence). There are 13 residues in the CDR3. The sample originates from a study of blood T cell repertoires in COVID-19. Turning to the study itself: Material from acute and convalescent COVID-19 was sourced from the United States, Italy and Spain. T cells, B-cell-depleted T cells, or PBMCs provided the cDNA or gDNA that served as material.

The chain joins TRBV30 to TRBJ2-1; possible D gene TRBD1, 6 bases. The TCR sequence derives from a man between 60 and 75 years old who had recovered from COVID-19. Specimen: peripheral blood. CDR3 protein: CAWSATGALEQFF. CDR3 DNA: TGTGCCTGGAGTGCGACAGGTGCACTCGAGCAGTTCTTC.